Presented here are 27 T cell receptor beta chains from one specimen sequenced in a study of identical twins. In TCRdb, the 5' RACE reads were re-called with MiXCR into one record per CDR3 protein. Among more than 400,000 distinct CDR3 sequences listed, roughly 15% were seen once. These records were also assigned to another study, of yellow fever vaccine responses in identical twins.

Sequencing input: CD4+ T cells sorted from blood. The receptors were sampled from a woman in her late teens or twenties in good health.

The chain is built from TRBV12-3 or TRBV12-4 and TRBJ1-2; 9 nucleotides align to TRBD1. Losses at the gene ends were 6 bases for V and 6 bases for J; bases not matched to a gene: 5. CDR3 length: 13 amino acids. The DNA for the CDR3 is TGTGCCAGCAGGCCGACAGGGGGTCATGGCTACACCTTC. Encoded protein: CASRPTGGHGYTF.

At least ten counts were recorded for this clonotype. The genes are TRBV10-3 and TRBJ2-1; 11 nucleotides agree with TRBD2. V shed 0 bases, J shed 10 bases, and the junction held 5 bases outside the gene matches. CDR1 and CDR2 from the germline V gene are ENHRY and SYGVKD. This CDR3 has 15 amino acids. CDR3 in amino acids: CAISESSGRAGEQFF. In DNA, the CDR3 is TGTGCCATCAGTGAGTCTAGCGGGAGGGCCGGGGAGCAGTTCTTC.

This clonotype was seen more than once but under ten times. The V gene is TRBV12-3 or TRBV12-4, the J gene TRBJ2-7; no clear D. Trimming shortened V by 5 bases and J by 1 base, and 9 bases separated the two germline ends. The CDR3 loop spans 13 amino acids. CDR3 in DNA: TGTGCCAGCAGTAAAGACTTTTCCTACGAGCAGTACTTC. It specifies CASSKDFSYEQYF.

J is TRBJ2-1 and V is TRBV4-1; D gene unclear. Germline-derived CDR1 and CDR2 are MGHRA and YSYEKL. The CDR3 contains 15 residues. Trimming cost V 7 bases and J 9 bases, with 22 bases left between them. CDR3 DNA: TGCGCCAGCACACAATCGGCGAACACAAATCGTGAGCAGTTCTTC. Protein: CASTQSANTNREQFF.

This clonotype was detected a few times. The rearrangement joins TRBV7-9 to TRBJ2-1; D is perhaps TRBD2 (5 bases). This CDR3 has 14 amino acids. Germline V lookup: CDR1 SEHNR, CDR2 FQNEAQ (reference sequence). The V end lost 6 bases, the J end lost 8 bases, and 17 bases lay between the germline ends. CDR3 nucleotide sequence: TGTGCCAGCAGGCCCGACCGGCGGGCCGATGAGCAGTTCTTC. Encoded protein: CASRPDRRADEQFF.

This clonotype occurred a few times. The genes are TRBV24-1 and TRBJ1-1, with D possibly being TRBD1 (5 bases). The V gene's germline CDR1 is KGHDR and CDR2 SFDVKD. The CDR3 runs to 14 residues. The V end lost 4 bases, the J end lost 1 base, and 9 bases lay between the germline ends. CDR3 residues: CATSESGRNTEAFF. The CDR3, as DNA: TGTGCCACCAGTGAATCAGGGAGGAACACTGAAGCTTTCTTT.

The chain carries TRBV20-1 and TRBJ1-6; D possibly corresponds to TRBD1 (6 bases). CDR3 size: 15 residues. Trimming took 5 bases from V and 5 from J, leaving 16 bases between them. CDR1 and CDR2 (germline): DFQATT, SNEGSKA (reference sequence). The CDR3 sequence: CSAQKDRSNNSPLHF. In DNA form, the CDR3 reads TGCAGTGCTCAAAAGGACAGATCTAATAATTCACCCCTCCACTTT.

The chain employs TRBV4-1 and TRBJ2-3; D gene uncertain. Germline CDR1 and CDR2: MGHRA and YSYEKL. Trimming took off 0 bases at V and 0 bases at J, with 4 bases between the two ends. The CDR3 totals 14 residues. CDR3 sequence (DNA): TGCGCCAGCAGCCAAGATCCCAGCACAGATACGCAGTATTTT. Translating gives CASSQDPSTDTQYF.

This clonotype was detected a few times. The J gene is TRBJ1-1, the V gene TRBV7-6; 7 positions match TRBD1. CDR1 SGHVS and CDR2 FNYEAQ come from the germline V gene. V lost 1 base to trimming and J lost 1 base; unmatched junction nucleotides: 6. The CDR3 sequence is 16 residues long. The CDR3 region is CASSLGPGTANTEAFF. In nucleotides, the CDR3 is TGTGCCAGCAGCTTAGGACCTGGGACAGCGAACACTGAAGCTTTCTTT.

This clonotype was seen a few times. The chain links TRBV6-1 to TRBJ2-5, with D possibly being TRBD1 (5 bases). V lost 6 bases and J 7 bases, leaving 24 bases between the germline ends. The CDR3 runs to 16 residues. Germline V gene lookup returns CDR1 MNHNS and CDR2 SASEGT. The CDR3 is CASSRNAGIQGLTQYF. The CDR3 nucleotides read TGTGCCAGCAGCAGAAATGCAGGGATCCAAGGGTTGACCCAGTACTTC.

V is TRBV7-2 and J is TRBJ2-7; D gene unclear. Looked up from germline, CDR1 is SGHTA and CDR2 is FQGNSA. Trimming cost V 0 bases and J 5 bases, with 11 bases left between them. The CDR3 is made up of 14 amino acids. CDR3 region: CASSLAPFGNEQYF. CDR3 nucleotides: TGTGCCAGCAGCTTAGCTCCCTTTGGGAACGAGCAGTACTTC. Looking up the rest from reference TRBV7-2 and TRBJ2-7 gives the full variable domain: GAGVSQSPSNKVTEKGKDVELRCDPISGHTALYWYRQSLGQGLEFLIYFQGNSAPDKSGLPSDRFSAERTGGSVSTLTIQRTQQEDSAVYLCASSLAPFGNEQYFGPGTRLTVT.

The CDR3 loop reads CASSRTSTKETQYF. The CDR3 nucleotides read TGTGCCAGCAGCCGGACGTCTACTAAAGAGACCCAGTACTTC. V is TRBV6-2 or TRBV6-3 and J is TRBJ2-5; D ambiguous. The germline V gene encodes CDR1 MNHEY and CDR2 SVGEGT. Deletions cut 6 bases from V and 3 bases from J, with 14 bases between. The length of the CDR3 is 14 residues.

This clonotype was picked up a small number of times. The rearrangement links TRBV3-1 to TRBJ1-1; D might be TRBD1 (5 bases). V dropped 0 bases and J dropped 11 bases, with 7 bases sitting between them. Germline-derived CDR1 and CDR2 are LGHDT and YNNKEL (reference sequence). The CDR3 extends over 11 amino acids. CDR3 coding DNA: TGTGCCAGCAGCCAAGAGACAGTTGCTTTCTTT. Translating it yields CASSQETVAFF.

This clonotype showed up just a few times. The V and J genes are TRBV20-1 and TRBJ1-2; TRBD1 matches 11 bases. This CDR3 contains 17 residues. Germline CDR1 and CDR2: DFQATT and SNEGSKA (reference sequence). V shed 5 bases, J shed 1 base, and the junction held 12 bases outside the gene matches. CDR3 DNA: TGCAGTGCTTTCGTCAACCGGGACAGGGGGTATAACTATGGCTACACCTTC. Its translation is CSAFVNRDRGYNYGYTF.

This rearrangement joins TRBV10-3 to TRBJ2-3, with 8 bases identical to TRBD1. The CDR3 loop spans 14 amino acids. In germline, CDR1 is ENHRY, CDR2 SYGVKD. After removal of 4 bases from V and 0 bases from J, the junction contained 0 bases not matched to a gene. CDR3 sequence: CAISGTGSTDTQYF. As DNA, the CDR3 is TGTGCCATCAGTGGGACAGGGAGCACAGATACGCAGTATTTT.

This rearrangement joins TRBV3-1 to TRBJ2-7; D is possibly TRBD1 (6 bases). Trimming cost V 4 bases and J 3 bases, with 10 bases left between them. CDR3 length: 13 residues. In germline, CDR1 is LGHDT, CDR2 YNNKEL (reference sequence). The CDR3 here is CASSRGQFYEQYV. The CDR3, as DNA: TGTGCCAGCAGCCGCGGACAGTTCTACGAGCAGTACGTC.

The J gene is TRBJ2-1, the V gene TRBV6-2 or TRBV6-3; D may match TRBD1 or TRBD2 (6 bases each). V lost 8 bases to trimming and J lost 1 base, with 15 bases between them. CDR3 length: 15 amino acids. CDR1 is MNHEY, CDR2 SVGEGT, per germline. The CDR3 DNA reads TGTGCCAGCCTGCCGGGGGCGGGGTCCTACAATGAGCAGTTCTTC. Amino acid sequence: CASLPGAGSYNEQFF.

The chain combines TRBV20-1 with TRBJ2-1, with unresolved D. CDR1 and CDR2 (germline): DFQATT, SNEGSKA (reference sequence). The CDR3 runs 14 residues. Between the trimmed V and J ends, which lost 2 bases and 0 bases, there was a span of 8 bases. CDR3 DNA: TGCAGTGCTAGATGGCGGAGCTCCTACAATGAGCAGTTCTTC. Translation gives CSARWRSSYNEQFF.

The chain employs TRBV5-8 and TRBJ2-7; 11 bases match TRBD2. The CDR3 has 17 amino acids. V lost 0 bases to trimming and J lost 2 bases; unmatched junction nucleotides: 7. The germline V gene encodes CDR1 SGHTS and CDR2 YDEGEE. This chain's CDR3 is CASSLDKTSGATYEQYV. In DNA form, the CDR3 reads TGTGCCAGCAGCTTGGACAAGACTAGCGGGGCGACCTACGAGCAGTACGTC.

The chain has TRBV6-1 and TRBJ2-2; 14 positions agree with TRBD2. Germline V gene data show CDR1 as MNHNS and CDR2 as SASEGT. This CDR3 has 19 amino acids. Trimming removed 7 bases from V and 4 bases from J; junction bases left unmatched: 14. Here the CDR3 reads CASKRGTGTSGGGTGELFF. The CDR3 DNA sequence: TGTGCCAGCAAACGGGGAACCGGGACTAGCGGGGGCGGCACCGGGGAGCTGTTTTTT.

The chain joins TRBV12-3 or TRBV12-4 to TRBJ2-5, with TRBD2 matching over 9 bases. V lost 4 bases to trimming and J lost 2 bases; unmatched junction nucleotides: 5. The CDR3 covers 15 residues. The CDR3 protein is CASSSGTSKQETQYF. In DNA form, the CDR3 reads TGTGCCAGCAGTTCCGGGACTAGCAAGCAAGAGACCCAGTACTTC.

The rearrangement joins TRBV20-1 to TRBJ2-1, with TRBD2 matching 10 bases. CDR1 DFQATT and CDR2 SNEGSKA come from the germline V gene (reference sequence). The CDR3 sequence is 13 residues long. J was trimmed by 10 bases and V by 3 bases; bases with no gene match: 6. CDR3 in amino acids: CSASNPTSGEQFF. The CDR3 region has the DNA TGCAGTGCTAGTAATCCGACTAGCGGGGAGCAGTTCTTC.

This clonotype was counted a few times. The chain carries TRBV15 and TRBJ1-1; D remains ambiguous. Trimming cost V 0 bases and J 2 bases, with 4 bases left between them. Germline CDR1 LNHNV, CDR2 YYDKDF (reference sequence). The CDR3 has 13 residues. CDR3: CATSRDPNTEAFF. The CDR3 DNA follows: TGTGCCACCAGCAGAGATCCCAACACTGAAGCTTTCTTT.

The rearrangement uses TRBV20-1 and TRBJ2-1; unclear D gene. This CDR3 spans 15 amino acids. V lost 4 bases and J lost 0, with 13 bases in between. Per germline, CDR1 DFQATT and CDR2 SNEGSKA (reference sequence). The CDR3 spells CSANPMVSSYNEQFF. The CDR3 DNA reads as TGCAGTGCTAATCCGATGGTAAGCTCCTACAATGAGCAGTTCTTC.

This clonotype has a handful of counts. This chain connects TRBV20-1 to TRBJ2-5; D remains ambiguous. The CDR3 spans 12 residues. From germline, CDR1 is DFQATT and CDR2 SNEGSKA (reference sequence). Between the trimmed V and J ends, which lost 3 bases and 4 bases, there was a span of 9 bases. The CDR3 sequence is CSARKGGETQYF. As DNA, the CDR3 is TGCAGTGCTAGGAAAGGCGGAGAGACCCAGTACTTC.

This clonotype was detected a few times. This rearrangement joins TRBV20-1 to TRBJ2-2; tentative D call: TRBD2 (6 bases). The V gene lost 3 bases and the J gene lost 4 bases, with 12 bases spanning the gap. This CDR3 comprises 14 residues. The germline V gene has CDR1 DFQATT and CDR2 SNEGSKA (reference sequence). The DNA for the CDR3 is TGCAGTGCTAGGGGGAGGTGGGGCACCGGGGAGCTGTTTTTT. This sequence encodes CSARGRWGTGELFF.

This clonotype was seen a handful of times. This sequence joins TRBV6-4 and TRBJ2-1; 9 bases are a match to TRBD1. Germline values: CDR1 MRHNA, CDR2 SNTAGT. CDR3 length: 14 residues. With V trimmed by 8 bases and J by 3 bases, 5 bases remained unmatched. CDR3 amino acids: CASSGQGHYNEQFF. CDR3 sequence (DNA): TGTGCCAGCTCGGGACAGGGTCACTACAATGAGCAGTTCTTC.